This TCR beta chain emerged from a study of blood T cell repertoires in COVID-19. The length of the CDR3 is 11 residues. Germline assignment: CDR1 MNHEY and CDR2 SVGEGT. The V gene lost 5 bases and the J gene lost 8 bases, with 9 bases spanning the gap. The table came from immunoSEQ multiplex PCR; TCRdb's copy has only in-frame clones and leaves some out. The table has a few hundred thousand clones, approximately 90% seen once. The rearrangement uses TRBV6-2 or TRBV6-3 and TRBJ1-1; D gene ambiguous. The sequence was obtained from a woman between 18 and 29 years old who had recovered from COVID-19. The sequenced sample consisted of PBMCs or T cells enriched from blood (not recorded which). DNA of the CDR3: TGTGCCAGCAGTGTCAAAAAAGAAGCTTTCTTT. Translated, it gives CASSVKKEAFF.